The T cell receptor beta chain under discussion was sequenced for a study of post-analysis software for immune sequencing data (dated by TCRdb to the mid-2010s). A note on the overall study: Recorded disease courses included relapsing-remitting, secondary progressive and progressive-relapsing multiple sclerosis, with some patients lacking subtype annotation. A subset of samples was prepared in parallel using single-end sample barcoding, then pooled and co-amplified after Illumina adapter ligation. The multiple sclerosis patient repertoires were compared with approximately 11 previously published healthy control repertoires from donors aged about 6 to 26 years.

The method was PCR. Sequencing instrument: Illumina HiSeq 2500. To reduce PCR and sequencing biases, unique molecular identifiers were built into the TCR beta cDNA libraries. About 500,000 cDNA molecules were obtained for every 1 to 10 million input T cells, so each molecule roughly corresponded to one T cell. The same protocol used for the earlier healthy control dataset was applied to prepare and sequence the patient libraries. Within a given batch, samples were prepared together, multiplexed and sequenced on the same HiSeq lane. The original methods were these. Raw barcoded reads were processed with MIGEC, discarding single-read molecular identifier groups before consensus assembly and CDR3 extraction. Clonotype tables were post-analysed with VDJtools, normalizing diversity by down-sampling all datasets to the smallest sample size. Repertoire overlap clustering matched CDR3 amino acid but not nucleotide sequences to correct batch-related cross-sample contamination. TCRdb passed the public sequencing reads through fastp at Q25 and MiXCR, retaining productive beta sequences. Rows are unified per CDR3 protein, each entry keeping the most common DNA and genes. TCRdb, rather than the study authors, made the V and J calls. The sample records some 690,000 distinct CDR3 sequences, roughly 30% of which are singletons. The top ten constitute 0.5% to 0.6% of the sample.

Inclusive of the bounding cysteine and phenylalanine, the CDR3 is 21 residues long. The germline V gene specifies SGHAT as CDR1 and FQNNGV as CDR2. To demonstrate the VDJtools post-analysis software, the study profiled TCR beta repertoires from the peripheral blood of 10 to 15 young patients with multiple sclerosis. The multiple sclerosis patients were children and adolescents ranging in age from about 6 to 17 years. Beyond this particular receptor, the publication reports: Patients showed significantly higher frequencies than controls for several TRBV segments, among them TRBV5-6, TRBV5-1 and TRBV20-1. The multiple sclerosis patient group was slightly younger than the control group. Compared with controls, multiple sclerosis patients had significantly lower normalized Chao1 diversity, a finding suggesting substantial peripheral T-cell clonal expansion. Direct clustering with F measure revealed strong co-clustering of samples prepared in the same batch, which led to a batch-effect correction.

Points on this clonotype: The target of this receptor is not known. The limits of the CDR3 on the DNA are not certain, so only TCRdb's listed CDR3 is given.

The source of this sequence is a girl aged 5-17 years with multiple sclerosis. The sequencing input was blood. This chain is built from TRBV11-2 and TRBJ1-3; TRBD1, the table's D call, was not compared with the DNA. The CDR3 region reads CASSGLPGGSEAFFGQGTIYF.